This is a list of T cell receptor beta chains from one sample in a study of cytomegalovirus exposure and HLA in healthy donors. Produced via immunoSEQ multiplex PCR; TCRdb's table is partial and in-frame only. The repertoire holds under 200,000 clones, with less than 80% as singletons. The sequencing sample was made of PBMCs. These receptors originate from a man aged 35-49 years in good health and CMV-seronegative. CDR3s include the opening cysteine and the closing phenylalanine or tryptophan. The D gene is left open where the match is weak. Expanded clones are given a class, and other clones once, few, many or no size at all.

d_call	clone_size	v_call	j_call	cdr3_nt	cdr3_aa
TRBD2	.	TRBV30	TRBJ2-1	TGTGCCTGGATCGAGGTAGCGGGGGTAGGCAATGAGCAGTTCTTC	CAWIEVAGVGNEQFF
TRBD1	.	TRBV6-1	TRBJ2-1	TGTGCCAGCAGCGGACAGGGTGCGGTGAATGAGCAGTTCTTC	CASSGQGAVNEQFF
.	.	TRBV7-2	TRBJ1-1	TGTGCCAGCAGCTTCCGACCGGGAGTAGGGAACACTGAAGCTTTCTTT	CASSFRPGVGNTEAFF
.	.	TRBV25-1	TRBJ1-1	TGTGCCAGCAGTTCACAAAAATCCACTGAAGCTTTCTTT	CASSSQKSTEAFF
.	.	TRBV4-2	TRBJ1-1	TGTGCCAGCAGCCAAGACAGGGGCTCTACTGAAGCTTTCTTT	CASSQDRGSTEAFF
TRBD2	.	TRBV29-1	TRBJ2-7	TGCAGCGGATCCCCGAGTGGGGGGGGCGAGCAGTACTTC	CSGSPSGGGEQYF
.	once	TRBV27	TRBJ2-3	TGTGCCAGCAGTTTACTGTGGGGGCCCCACACAGATACGCAGTATTTT	CASSLLWGPHTDTQYF
TRBD2	few	TRBV29-1	TRBJ2-3	TGCAGCGCCCGCGGAATTATAGCGGGAGAGGCAGATACGCAGTATTTT	CSARGIIAGEADTQYF
TRBD2	.	TRBV5-1	TRBJ2-3	TGCGCCAGCAGAGTCAGCGGGGGGGCAAGAGATACGCAGTATTTT	CASRVSGGARDTQYF
TRBD1	.	TRBV6-5	TRBJ2-3	TGTGCCAGCAGGCAACAGGGGGAGACAGATACGCAGTATTTT	CASRQQGETDTQYF
.	.	TRBV5-1	TRBJ1-1	TGCGCCAGCAGTACTACGACTCTGAACACTGAAGCTTTCTTT	CASSTTTLNTEAFF
.	.	TRBV15	TRBJ1-3	TGTGCCACCAGCAGAGATCGGGGGTGGGGAAACACCATATATTTT	CATSRDRGWGNTIYF
.	.	TRBV19	TRBJ2-2	TGTGCCAGTAGAGTACAGGGACGCGGAGGCGGGGAGCTGTTTTTT	CASRVQGRGGGELFF
TRBD1	.	TRBV19	TRBJ1-5	TGTGCCAGCGCCCTCCTCCCAGGGGGCGATATCTTTATTAATCAGCCCCAGCATTTT	CASALLPGGDIFINQPQHF
TRBD2	.	TRBV7-2	TRBJ2-1	TGTGCCAGCAGCTTAGTGGCTAGCGGTAACTACAATGAGCAGTTCTTC	CASSLVASGNYNEQFF
TRBD2	.	TRBV5-5	TRBJ2-5	TGTGCCAGCAGCTTGGCCCTAGCGGGAGGGCCGCGAGAGACCCAGTACTTC	CASSLALAGGPRETQYF
.	few	TRBV18	TRBJ1-6	TGTGCCAGCTCACCAAATCAATCCAATTCACCCCTCCACTTT	CASSPNQSNSPLHF
TRBD1	.	TRBV4-1	TRBJ1-5	TGCGCCAGCAGCCAAGGGGACCCAAGACAGGGTATGAATCAGCCCCAGCATTTT	CASSQGDPRQGMNQPQHF
TRBD1	.	TRBV29-1	TRBJ1-2	TGCAGCGTTGAAGATCGGACAGGGGCGGATGGCTACACCTTC	CSVEDRTGADGYTF
.	.	TRBV4-1	TRBJ1-6	TGCGCCAGCAGCCAAGTAGTCTCCTATAATTCACCCCTCCACTTT	CASSQVVSYNSPLHF
.	.	TRBV30	TRBJ1-2	TGTGCCTGGAGTGCCGGGGGCTATGGCTACACCTTC	CAWSAGGYGYTF
.	.	TRBV6-1	TRBJ1-1	TGTGCCAGCACTACCACAGGGCCGACTGAAGCTTTCTTT	CASTTTGPTEAFF
.	.	TRBV5-1	TRBJ2-7	TGCGCCAGTACAGGTTCCTACGAGCAGTACTTC	CASTGSYEQYF
.	.	TRBV6-5	TRBJ2-7	TGTGCCAGCAGTTACTCGACCAGGGTTCCCTACGAGCAGTACTTC	CASSYSTRVPYEQYF
.	.	TRBV19	TRBJ1-1	TGTGCCAGTAGTATATTGGGACAAGGAGCTTTCTTT	CASSILGQGAFF
TRBD1	.	TRBV5-1	TRBJ2-1	TGCGCCAGCAGCTTCGGGACAGGGGGCGATGAGCAGTTCTTC	CASSFGTGGDEQFF
TRBD1	.	TRBV28	TRBJ2-2	TGTGCCAGCAGTGGAATCCGGACAGGGGGCTGGGGGGAGCTGTTTTTT	CASSGIRTGGWGELFF
TRBD1	.	TRBV7-8	TRBJ2-5	TGTGCCAGCAGCTTAAGGGGGCGGGAGACCCAGTACTTC	CASSLRGRETQYF
TRBD1	.	TRBV5-1	TRBJ1-6	TGCGCCAGCAGCTTAGGACAGGGAAATGAAATTTCACCCCTCCACTTT	CASSLGQGNEISPLHF
.	once	TRBV6-1	TRBJ2-2	TGTGCCAGCAGCCTTCTAGAGAACACCGGGGAGCTGTTTTTT	CASSLLENTGELFF
.	few	TRBV28	TRBJ2-1	TGTGCCAGCAGTTTAAGGGGGACCTACAATGAGCAGTTCTTC	CASSLRGTYNEQFF
TRBD1	.	TRBV30	TRBJ2-5	TGTGCCTGGAGTGTACGAGGGACAGGCCAAGAGACCCAGTACTTC	CAWSVRGTGQETQYF
TRBD2	.	TRBV7-3	TRBJ2-1	TGTGCCAGCAGCTTAGGAGCGGGAGGGTACAATGAGCAGTTCTTC	CASSLGAGGYNEQFF
TRBD1	.	TRBV9	TRBJ2-4	TGTGCCAGCAGCGTAGGGACAGGGAAAAACATTCAGTACTTC	CASSVGTGKNIQYF
TRBD1	.	TRBV19	TRBJ2-1	TGTGCCAGTTCTACAGGGGGCGTACTACTATACAATGAGCAGTTCTTC	CASSTGGVLLYNEQFF
.	.	TRBV29-1	TRBJ2-7	TGCAGCGTTTCTCAGTCACAATCAGTCTACGAGCAGTACTTC	CSVSQSQSVYEQYF
TRBD2	.	TRBV2	TRBJ2-1	TGTGCCAGCAGCCCGGGACTAGCGTACAATGAGCAGTTCTTC	CASSPGLAYNEQFF
.	.	TRBV9	TRBJ1-4	TGTGCCAGCAGCGTAGCGGGGGACGGGAGGGGTGAAAAACTGTTTTTT	CASSVAGDGRGEKLFF
.	.	TRBV7-8	TRBJ2-3	TGTGCCAGCAGCTTAGCGCTAGCGCCCAGCACAGATACGCAGTATTTT	CASSLALAPSTDTQYF
TRBD2	.	TRBV2	TRBJ2-3	TGTGCCAGCAGTGATCGGGGGAGGGCGATAGATACGCAGTATTTT	CASSDRGRAIDTQYF
TRBD2	.	TRBV7-9	TRBJ2-1	TGTGCCAGCAGCACTAGAGGCAGGGTTGGGGGGGTCAATGAGCAGTTCTTC	CASSTRGRVGGVNEQFF
TRBD1	few	TRBV28	TRBJ1-2	TGTGCCAGCAGTCTGAAGGGGGCGCTTGGTGGCTACACCTTC	CASSLKGALGGYTF
TRBD2	.	TRBV18	TRBJ2-3	TGTGCCAGCTCACCACCACTGACTAGCGGATACCTAACAGATACACAGTATTTT	CASSPPLTSGYLTDTQYF
TRBD1	few	TRBV20-1	TRBJ2-7	TGCAGTGCTGGGACAGGGTGGGAGCAGTACTTC	CSAGTGWEQYF
.	once	TRBV5-4	TRBJ2-1	TGTGCCAGCAGCTTGAGTGGGGGGACTAATGAGCAGTTCTTC	CASSLSGGTNEQFF
TRBD2	.	TRBV5-5	TRBJ2-7	TGTGCCAGCAGCCCGCGGACTAGCGGGAATAGGGAGTACTTC	CASSPRTSGNREYF
TRBD2	few	TRBV6-5	TRBJ2-7	TGTGCCAGCAGTGCTGGCGGACTAGCAGGTTTCGAGCAGTACTTC	CASSAGGLAGFEQYF
TRBD1	.	TRBV28	TRBJ1-5	TGTGCCAGCAGCTCCACAGGGGAGGTTTATCAGCCCCAGCATTTT	CASSSTGEVYQPQHF
TRBD1	.	TRBV7-8	TRBJ1-4	TGTGCCAGCAGCTTCGGCCTGCTGACAGGGAATGAAAAACTGTTTTTT	CASSFGLLTGNEKLFF
.	.	TRBV14	TRBJ2-7	TGTGCCAGCACTCCCGGGTTTATGTACTCCTACGAGCAGTACTTC	CASTPGFMYSYEQYF